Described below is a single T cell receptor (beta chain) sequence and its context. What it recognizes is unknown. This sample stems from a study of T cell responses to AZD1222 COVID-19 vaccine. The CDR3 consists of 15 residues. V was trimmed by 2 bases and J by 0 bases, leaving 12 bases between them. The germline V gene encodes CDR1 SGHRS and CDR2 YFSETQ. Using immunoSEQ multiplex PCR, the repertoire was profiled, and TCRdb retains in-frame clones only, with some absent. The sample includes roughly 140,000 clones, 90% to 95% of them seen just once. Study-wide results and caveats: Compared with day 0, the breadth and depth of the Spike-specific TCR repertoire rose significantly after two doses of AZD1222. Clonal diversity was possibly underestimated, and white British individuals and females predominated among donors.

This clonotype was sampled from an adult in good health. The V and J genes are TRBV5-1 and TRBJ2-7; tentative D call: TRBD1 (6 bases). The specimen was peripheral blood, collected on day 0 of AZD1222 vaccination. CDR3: CASSFQGPSSYEQYF. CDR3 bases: TGCGCCAGCAGCTTTCAGGGGCCGAGCTCCTACGAGCAGTACTTC.